A single sample gave rise to the 24 T cell receptor beta chains below, sequenced in a study of blood T cell repertoires in COVID-19 (dated by TCRdb to the early 2020s). The method behind the library was the immunoSEQ multiplex PCR assay. The immuneACCESS repertoire file appears here via TCRdb, limited to in-frame rearrangements. These files lack a portion of the clones; in checked studies, under half of the deficit traces to unresolved V genes, and the cause of the others is not known. The sample table lists about 280,000 clones, 65% to 90% of them with a count of one. The ten largest make up approximately 5.1% of the sample. Sequencing was done on a sample of peripheral blood. The receptors were sampled from a man over 45 with active or convalescent COVID-19.

A word on this clone: Different DNA sequences within this sample yield the same CDR3. The chain links TRBV4-1 to TRBJ2-3; 8 bases are a match to TRBD2. Germline values: CDR1 MGHRA, CDR2 YSYEKL. The CDR3 sequence is 16 residues long. V was clipped by 2 bases and J by 0 bases; unmatched bases: 4. CDR3 coding DNA: TGCGCCAGCAGCCAACAAGGGACTAGGAGCACAGATACGCAGTATTTT. Protein: CASSQQGTRSTDTQYF.

The chain carries TRBV29-1 and TRBJ2-5; 8 nucleotides align to TRBD1. The CDR3 sequence is 14 residues long. V trimming: 7 bases; J trimming: 2 bases; junction bases outside the gene matches: 9. The germline gives CDR1 SQVTM, CDR2 ANQGSEA. The CDR3, as DNA: TGCAGCGGCCGACAGGGGACGGGGCAAGAGACCCAGTACTTC. Amino acid sequence: CSGRQGTGQETQYF.

The rearrangement links TRBV11-2 to TRBJ2-2; perhaps TRBD2 as D (5 bases). CDR3 length: 18 residues. V lost 2 bases to trimming and J lost 6 bases, with 22 bases between them. Germline V lookup: CDR1 SGHAT, CDR2 FQNNGV. DNA for the CDR3: TGTGCCAGCAGCTTAATCGGGCTAGCCAGCCCCCGGGCCGGGGAGCTGTTTTTT. Translated: CASSLIGLASPRAGELFF.

The chain couples TRBV6-5 to TRBJ2-5; perhaps TRBD1 as D (6 bases). Per the germline V gene, CDR1 is MNHEY and CDR2 is SVGAGI. The CDR3 length is 12 residues. Trimming stripped 11 bases from V and 5 bases from J, with 15 bases between. CDR3 region: CAESGVGETQYF. The CDR3 DNA follows: TGTGCCGAATCAGGGGTAGGGGAGACCCAGTACTTC.

The chain joins TRBV4-2 to TRBJ1-1; D is possibly TRBD1 (5 bases). This CDR3 is 14 amino acids long. V dropped 4 bases and J dropped 3 bases, with 12 bases sitting between them. Germline CDR1 is LGHNA and CDR2 is YNFKEQ. The CDR3 here is CASSLTGGDTEAFF. In nucleotides, the CDR3 is TGTGCCAGCAGCCTCACCGGAGGGGACACTGAAGCTTTCTTT.

The chain recombines TRBV3-1 (or the pseudogene TRBV3-2) with TRBJ2-2; 12 nucleotides line up with TRBD2. CDR3 length equals 16 residues. The trim removed 4 bases at V and 5 bases at J, leaving 5 bases unmatched. Germline V CDR1 and CDR2: LGHDT, YNNKEL (reference sequence). DNA for the CDR3: TGTGCCAGCAGCCCTAGCGGGAGGGCCCGAACCGGGGAGCTGTTTTTT. The encoded protein is CASSPSGRARTGELFF.

CDR3 protein: CASSLASRCSNQPQHF. Here the CDR3 DNA reads TGTGCCAGCAGCTTAGCCTCCCGGTGTAGCAATCAGCCCCAGCATTTT. The rearrangement uses TRBV11-2 and TRBJ1-5; no clear D. The CDR3 is 16 residues long. Germline assignment: CDR1 SGHAT and CDR2 FQNNGV. Trimming took off 1 base at V and 0 bases at J, with 10 bases between the two ends.

The chain joins TRBV3-1 (or the pseudogene TRBV3-2) to TRBJ1-1, with TRBD1 matching over 8 bases. Germline V CDR1 and CDR2: LGHDT, YNNKEL (reference sequence). The CDR3 is 16 residues long. V dropped 4 bases and J dropped 0; count of bases not matched to a gene: 7. Written as DNA, the CDR3 is TGTGCCAGCAGCCTTAGAGACAGGGGCGTGAACACTGAAGCTTTCTTT. As protein: CASSLRDRGVNTEAFF.

This rearrangement joins TRBV7-2 to TRBJ1-3; TRBD1 matches at 9 bases. CDR1 is SGHTA and CDR2 is FQGNSA in the germline V gene. V shed 3 bases and J 0 bases; nucleotides not matched to a gene: 6. This CDR3 is built from 17 residues. CDR3 in DNA: TGTGCCAGCAGCTTGGCCGGGACAGGGTTCTCTGGAAACACCATATATTTT. Residues: CASSLAGTGFSGNTIYF.

This clone was observed a few times. J is TRBJ2-2 and V is TRBV6-6; maybe TRBD1 (6 bases). Deletions cut 0 bases from V and 5 bases from J, with 13 bases between. Per the germline V gene, CDR1 is MNHNY and CDR2 is SVGAGI (reference sequence). The CDR3 has 16 amino acids. The DNA for the CDR3 is TGTGCCAGCAGTTACTCGATGGGACACGCTACCGGGGAGCTGTTTTTT. The encoded protein is CASSYSMGHATGELFF.

This chain connects TRBV2 to TRBJ1-2; D perhaps matches TRBD1 (6 bases). This CDR3 has 13 residues. Germline V lookup: CDR1 SNHLY, CDR2 FYNNEI. Trimming cost V 5 bases and J 6 bases, with 13 bases left between them. For the CDR3, the DNA is TGTGCCAGCAGTTTAACAGGGCTGAATGGCTACACCTTC. Translating gives CASSLTGLNGYTF.

The J gene is TRBJ2-1, the V gene TRBV28, with 11 bases matching TRBD2. This CDR3 comprises 16 residues. The ends lost 2 bases at V and 15 bases at J; junction bases unmatched: 15. Germline V gene data show CDR1 as MDHEN and CDR2 as SYDVKM. The CDR3: CASSLPPTGTSGVTFF. The CDR3 DNA reads TGTGCCAGCAGTTTACCCCCGACAGGGACTAGCGGCGTAACGTTCTTC. Filled out from reference TRBV28 and TRBJ2-1, the complete variable domain reads DVKVTQSSRYLVKRTGEKVFLECVQDMDHENMFWYRQDPGLGLRLIYFSYDVKMKEKGDIPEGYSVSREKKERFSLILESASTNQTSMYLCASSLPPTGTSGVTFFGPGTRLTVL.

The rearrangement uses TRBV4-1 and TRBJ1-1; D is unresolved. The CDR3 covers 17 residues. Germline V gene sequence: CDR1 MGHRA, CDR2 YSYEKL. V shed 3 bases and J shed 0 bases, with 17 bases lying between them. CDR3 protein: CASSQAHAGLMNTEAFF. CDR3 bases: TGCGCCAGCAGCCAGGCTCATGCCGGACTCATGAACACTGAAGCTTTCTTT.

J is TRBJ2-6 and V is TRBV28, with D possibly being TRBD1 (5 bases). V was clipped by 4 bases and J by 4 bases, with 8 bases between them. Germline loops: CDR1 MDHEN, CDR2 SYDVKM. The CDR3 has 14 residues. Here the CDR3 reads CASSSGSGANVLTF. The CDR3 coding sequence is TGTGCCAGCAGTTCAGGGTCCGGGGCCAACGTCCTGACTTTC.

This clone came up a few times. The genes are TRBV2 and TRBJ1-4; 8 bases align to TRBD1. Germline V lookup: CDR1 SNHLY, CDR2 FYNNEI. The CDR3 runs to 14 residues. Germline trimming cut 5 bases from V and 5 bases from J; bases unmatched to any gene: 4. The DNA of the CDR3 is TGTGCCAGCAGTCCCCAGGGGGCGAATGAAAAACTGTTTTTT. Amino acids: CASSPQGANEKLFF.

This clone appeared once. This chain connects TRBV15 to TRBJ1-1, with a weak D call TRBD1 (6 bases). Looked up from germline, CDR1 is LNHNV and CDR2 is YYDKDF (reference sequence). Trimming stripped 4 bases from V and 3 bases from J, with 12 bases between. The length of the CDR3 is 14 residues. DNA of the CDR3: TGTGCCACCAGCAAAACAGGGAAAGACACTGAAGCTTTCTTT. This translates into CATSKTGKDTEAFF.

The chain has TRBV9 and TRBJ2-3, with a possible D match to TRBD2 (5 bases). Trimming removed 4 bases at V and 1 base at J, with 10 bases between. The CDR3 has 14 residues. Germline CDR1 is SGDLS and CDR2 is YYNGEE. CDR3 in DNA: TGTGCCAGCAGCCCTGTGAGGGGCACAGATACGCAGTATTTT. Its protein is CASSPVRGTDTQYF.

The chain has TRBV19 and TRBJ2-2; no clear D gene. V was shortened by 4 bases and J by 1 base, with 7 bases between the two germline ends. The CDR3 totals 14 residues. Germline assignment: CDR1 LNHDA and CDR2 SQIVND (reference sequence). CDR3 region: CASSNPGNTGELFF. The CDR3 bases are TGTGCCAGTAGTAATCCAGGGAACACCGGGGAGCTGTTTTTT.

The chain recombines TRBV4-1 with TRBJ2-2; the match to TRBD2 covers 12 bases. The germline V gene has CDR1 MGHRA and CDR2 YSYEKL. The V and J ends lost 1 base and 4 bases, in that order; junction bases with no gene match: 4. The CDR3 length is 17 residues. In nucleotides, the CDR3 is TGCGCCAGCAGCCAAGCGGCTAGCGGGAGGGCCACCGGGGAGCTGTTTTTT. It encodes CASSQAASGRATGELFF.

The chain uses TRBV19 and TRBJ2-5, with 11 bases matching TRBD2. Germline V gene data show CDR1 as LNHDA and CDR2 as SQIVND (reference sequence). Trimming took 6 bases from V and 2 from J; bases not matched to a gene: 17. This CDR3 region has 19 residues. CDR3 sequence reads: CASSPRGRRGLAAQETQYF. The CDR3 nucleotides read TGTGCCAGTAGCCCGAGGGGGAGAAGGGGACTAGCGGCACAAGAGACCCAGTACTTC.

This chain links TRBV24-1 with TRBJ2-1; 7 positions match TRBD2. Trimming took 2 bases from V and 12 from J; bases not matched to a gene: 15. The CDR3 length is 16 residues. Germline CDR1 reads KGHDR; CDR2 reads SFDVKD. DNA for the CDR3: TGTGCCACCAGTGATTCGGGCCTAGCGGCAGGTGGGACGCAGTTCTTC. Translating it yields CATSDSGLAAGGTQFF.

V is TRBV11-2 and J is TRBJ1-1, with D perhaps matching TRBD1 (6 bases). Per germline, CDR1 SGHAT and CDR2 FQNNGV. V lost 0 bases to trimming and J lost 10 bases, with 9 bases between them. This CDR3 has 12 amino acids. CDR3 DNA sequence: TGTGCCAGCAGCTTAGAACAGGGTGGAGCTTTCTTT. This translates into CASSLEQGGAFF.

J is TRBJ2-7 and V is TRBV5-4, with TRBD1 matching over 9 bases. Trimming at V came to 5 bases and at J to 1 base, leaving 4 bases not matched to a gene. The CDR3 length is 14 residues. Germline values: CDR1 SGHNT, CDR2 YYREEE (reference sequence). The chain's CDR3 is CASSGTGSSYEQYF. CDR3 sequence (DNA): TGTGCCAGCAGTGGGACAGGGTCGTCCTACGAGCAGTACTTC.

This chain uses TRBV28 with TRBJ2-4; 10 bases fit TRBD1. In germline, CDR1 is MDHEN, CDR2 SYDVKM. There are 13 residues in the CDR3. V dropped 3 bases and J dropped 12; count of bases not matched to a gene: 5. This CDR3 is CASSFGDRGRQYF. CDR3 sequence (DNA): TGTGCCAGCAGTTTCGGGGACAGGGGACGTCAGTACTTC.